What follows describes a single TCR beta chain. Its antigen is unidentified. Donors had nominal health at sampling but likely had unrecorded immune exposures. PCR primers comprised 60 Vbeta and 13 Jbeta primers. TCRdb keeps only in-frame clones here, not all; method: immunoSEQ multiplex PCR. The sample includes approximately 100,000 clones, roughly three quarters of them seen just once. This sample is drawn from a study of cytomegalovirus exposure and HLA in healthy donors. Study results and limitations: Rarity characterized most TCR sequences, yet some public TCRs appeared in many donors.

Germline V CDR1 and CDR2: LNHDA, SQIVND (reference sequence). V was shortened by 3 bases and J by 0 bases, with 11 bases between the two germline ends. CDR3 size: 15 residues. This chain uses TRBV19 with TRBJ1-2; D gene ambiguous. The TCR comes from a female donor in good health and CMV-seropositive. The sequenced sample was PBMCs. The CDR3 loop is CASSIVWAANYGYTF. In nucleotides, the CDR3 is TGTGCCAGTAGTATTGTATGGGCTGCTAACTATGGCTACACCTTC.